Below, 8 T cell receptor beta chains from the same sample are listed, as sequenced in a study of blood T cells in healthy people across ages. Primed by a sample-barcoded 5' primer and a J-beta primer mix, a second PCR proceeded for roughly 6 to 12 cycles. TCRdb re-called the 5' RACE reads through MiXCR, storing one row per CDR3 protein. The data show around 1.5 million distinct CDR3 sequences, with 34% seen just once and about 10% held by the top ten. The sequencing input was blood. These TCRs come from a woman aged 30 to 39 in good health.

The chain recombines TRBV28 with TRBJ1-2, with no clear D. The CDR3 covers 14 residues. Germline CDR1 is MDHEN and CDR2 is SYDVKM. With 4 bases removed from V and 6 bases from J, the gap between germline ends came to 15 bases. The CDR3 spells CASSSEGSGNGYTF. The CDR3 nucleotides read TGTGCCAGCAGTTCCGAGGGATCCGGGAATGGCTACACCTTC.

This chain links TRBV14 with TRBJ1-1, with D perhaps TRBD1 (6 bases). The CDR3 is made up of 12 amino acids. Trimming shortened V by 11 bases and J by 7 bases, and 17 bases separated the two germline ends. Germline V gene lookup returns CDR1 SGHDN and CDR2 FVKESK. The DNA for the CDR3 is TGTGCCCGCGTAGAGGGGGTTCTTGAAGCTTTCTTT. Translated: CARVEGVLEAFF.

The chain combines TRBV20-1 with TRBJ2-2; 9 nucleotides agree with TRBD1. Germline V gene lookup returns CDR1 DFQATT and CDR2 SNEGSKA (reference sequence). V was clipped by 7 bases and J by 5 bases; unmatched bases: 11. CDR3 size: 15 residues. The CDR3 reads CSVPRGTGRTGELFF. As DNA, the CDR3 is TGCAGTGTTCCGCGGGGGACAGGGAGGACCGGGGAGCTGTTTTTT.

This clonotype was picked up many times. The chain employs TRBV6-6 and TRBJ1-5, with D unresolved. The V gene lost 0 bases and the J gene lost 7 bases, with 4 bases spanning the gap. This CDR3 region has 12 residues. The germline V gene encodes CDR1 MNHNY and CDR2 SVGAGI (reference sequence). DNA of the CDR3: TGTGCCAGCAGTTACTCCCCCCAGCCCCAGCATTTT. It specifies CASSYSPQPQHF.

This clonotype was detected ten times or more. The chain employs TRBV29-1 and TRBJ1-1; D is unresolved. Germline V gene sequence: CDR1 SQVTM, CDR2 ANQGSEA. The CDR3 length is 12 residues. Deletions cut 5 bases from V and 1 base from J, with 8 bases between. The CDR3 nucleotides are TGCAGCGTTCAGGAAGGGAACACTGAAGCTTTCTTT. Protein: CSVQEGNTEAFF.

In its sample, this clonotype was seen a few times. The gene calls are TRBV12-3 or TRBV12-4 and TRBJ2-5; D is undetermined. There are 15 residues in the CDR3. With 5 bases removed from V and 2 bases from J, the gap between germline ends came to 15 bases. In DNA form, the CDR3 reads TGTGCCAGCAGTCTCGCGGTGTACTCACAAGAGACCCAGTACTTC. Its protein product is CASSLAVYSQETQYF.

This clonotype was counted a few times. The J gene is TRBJ1-5, the V gene TRBV5-1; 7 nucleotides agree with TRBD1. CDR3 length: 17 residues. Germline V lookup: CDR1 SGHRS, CDR2 YFSETQ. V trimming: 0 bases; J trimming: 6 bases; junction bases outside the gene matches: 12. Written as DNA, the CDR3 is TGCGCCAGCAGCTTGGCCAGACAGGGACGGAAAGGTCAGCCCCAGCATTTT. Translated, it gives CASSLARQGRKGQPQHF.

This clonotype occurred a few times. The chain has TRBV20-1 and TRBJ2-1; tentatively, D is TRBD2 (6 bases). CDR3 length equals 14 residues. Germline V lookup: CDR1 DFQATT, CDR2 SNEGSKA (reference sequence). V was cut by 6 bases and J by 4 bases, with 16 bases left in between. CDR3 DNA sequence: TGCAGTGCCATGGAGGGGCCCCTTTACAATGAGCAGTTCTTC. Protein sequence: CSAMEGPLYNEQFF.